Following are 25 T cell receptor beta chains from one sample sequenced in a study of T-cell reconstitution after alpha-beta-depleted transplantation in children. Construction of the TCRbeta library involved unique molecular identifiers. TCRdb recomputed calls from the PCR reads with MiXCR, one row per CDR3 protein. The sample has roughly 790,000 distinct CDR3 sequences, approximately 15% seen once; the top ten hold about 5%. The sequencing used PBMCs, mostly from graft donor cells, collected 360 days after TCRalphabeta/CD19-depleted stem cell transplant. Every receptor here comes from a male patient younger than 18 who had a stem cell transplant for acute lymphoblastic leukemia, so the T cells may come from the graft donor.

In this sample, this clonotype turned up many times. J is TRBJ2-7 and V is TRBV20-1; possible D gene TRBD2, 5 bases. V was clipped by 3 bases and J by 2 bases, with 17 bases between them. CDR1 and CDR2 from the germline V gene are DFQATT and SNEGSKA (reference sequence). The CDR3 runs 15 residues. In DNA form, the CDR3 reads TGCAGTGCTAGGAATTCTCTCAGCGGAACCTACGAGCAGTACTTC. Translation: CSARNSLSGTYEQYF.

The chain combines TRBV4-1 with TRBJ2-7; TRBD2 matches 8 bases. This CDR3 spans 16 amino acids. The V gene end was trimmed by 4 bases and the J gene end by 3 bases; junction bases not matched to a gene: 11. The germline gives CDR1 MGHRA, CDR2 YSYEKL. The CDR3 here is CASSLSGGIGIYEQYF. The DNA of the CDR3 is TGCGCCAGCAGCCTATCGGGAGGGATCGGAATCTACGAGCAGTACTTC.

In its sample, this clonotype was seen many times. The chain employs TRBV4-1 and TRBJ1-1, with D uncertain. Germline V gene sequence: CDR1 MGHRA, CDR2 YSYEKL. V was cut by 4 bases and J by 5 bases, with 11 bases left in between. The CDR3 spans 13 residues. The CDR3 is CASSREVGTEAFF. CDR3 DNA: TGCGCCAGCAGCCGCGAGGTAGGGACTGAAGCTTTCTTT.

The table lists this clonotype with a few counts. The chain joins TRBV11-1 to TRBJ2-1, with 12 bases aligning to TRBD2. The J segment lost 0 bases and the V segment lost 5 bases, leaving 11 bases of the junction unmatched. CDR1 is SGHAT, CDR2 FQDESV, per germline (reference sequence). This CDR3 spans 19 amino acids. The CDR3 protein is CASSLRTSGTTSSYNEQFF. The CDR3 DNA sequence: TGTGCCAGCAGCCTGAGGACTAGCGGGACGACCAGCTCCTACAATGAGCAGTTCTTC. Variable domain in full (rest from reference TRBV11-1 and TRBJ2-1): EAEVAQSPRYKITEKSQAVAFWCDPISGHATLYWYRQILGQGPELLVQFQDESVVDDSQLPKDRFSAERLKGVDSTLKIQPAELGDSAMYLCASSLRTSGTTSSYNEQFFGPGTRLTVL.

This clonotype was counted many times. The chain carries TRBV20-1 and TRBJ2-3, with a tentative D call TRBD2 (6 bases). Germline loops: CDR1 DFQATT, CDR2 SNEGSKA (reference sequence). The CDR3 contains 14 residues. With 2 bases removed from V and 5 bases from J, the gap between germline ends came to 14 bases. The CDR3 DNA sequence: TGCAGTGCTAGATTGCGGAGGGGAGTAGATACGCAGTATTTT. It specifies CSARLRRGVDTQYF.

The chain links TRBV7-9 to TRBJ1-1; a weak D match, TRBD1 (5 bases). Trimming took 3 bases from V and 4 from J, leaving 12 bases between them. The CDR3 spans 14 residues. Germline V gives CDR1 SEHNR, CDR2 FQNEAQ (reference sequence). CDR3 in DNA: TGTGCCAGCAGCTTTTTGACAGCGAGCACTGAAGCTTTCTTT. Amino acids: CASSFLTASTEAFF.

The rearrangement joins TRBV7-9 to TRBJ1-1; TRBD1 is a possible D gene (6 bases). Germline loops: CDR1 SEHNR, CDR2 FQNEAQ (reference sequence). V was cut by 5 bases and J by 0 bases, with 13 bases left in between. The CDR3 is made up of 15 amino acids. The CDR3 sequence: CASSVRDNLNTEAFF. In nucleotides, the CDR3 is TGTGCCAGCAGCGTCCGGGACAACTTGAACACTGAAGCTTTCTTT.

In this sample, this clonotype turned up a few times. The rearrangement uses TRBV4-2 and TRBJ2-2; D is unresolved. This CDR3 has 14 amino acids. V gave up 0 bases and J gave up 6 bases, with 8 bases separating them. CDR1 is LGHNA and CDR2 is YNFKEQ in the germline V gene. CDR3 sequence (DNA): TGTGCCAGCAGCCAAGAGTCGGGCCCCGGGGAGCTGTTTTTT. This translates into CASSQESGPGELFF.

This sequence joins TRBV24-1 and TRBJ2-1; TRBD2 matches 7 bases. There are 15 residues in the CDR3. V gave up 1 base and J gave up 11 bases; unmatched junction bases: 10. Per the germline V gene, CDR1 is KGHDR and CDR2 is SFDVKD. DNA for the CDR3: TGTGCCACCAGTGATTTATCGTATGCAGCGGGGAAGCAGTTCTTC. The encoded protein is CATSDLSYAAGKQFF.

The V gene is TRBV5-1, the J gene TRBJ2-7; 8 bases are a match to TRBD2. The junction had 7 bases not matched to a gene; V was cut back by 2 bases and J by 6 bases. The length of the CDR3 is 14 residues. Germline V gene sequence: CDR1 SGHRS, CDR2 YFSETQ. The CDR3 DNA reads TGCGCCAGCAGCTTTAGCGGGAATCGCCTCGAGCAGTACTTC. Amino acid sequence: CASSFSGNRLEQYF.

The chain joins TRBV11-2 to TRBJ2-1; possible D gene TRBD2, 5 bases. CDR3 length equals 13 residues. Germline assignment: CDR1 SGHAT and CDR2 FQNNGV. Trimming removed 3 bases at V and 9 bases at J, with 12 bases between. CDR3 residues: CASSFSGVVEQFF. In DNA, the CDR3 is TGTGCCAGCAGCTTCTCCGGGGTCGTTGAGCAGTTCTTC.

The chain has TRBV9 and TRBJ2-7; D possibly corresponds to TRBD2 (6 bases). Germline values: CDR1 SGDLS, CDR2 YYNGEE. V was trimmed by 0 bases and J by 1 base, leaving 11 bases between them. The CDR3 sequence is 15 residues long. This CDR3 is CASSVGAGRSYEQYF. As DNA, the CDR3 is TGTGCCAGCAGCGTAGGGGCGGGAAGATCCTACGAGCAGTACTTC.

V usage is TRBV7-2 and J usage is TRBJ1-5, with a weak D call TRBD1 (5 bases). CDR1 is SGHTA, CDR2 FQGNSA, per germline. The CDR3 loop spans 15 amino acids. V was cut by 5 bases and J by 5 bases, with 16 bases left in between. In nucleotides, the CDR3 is TGTGCCAGCAGCGACCAGGGAAGGGCGCATCAGCCCCAGCATTTT. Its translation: CASSDQGRAHQPQHF.

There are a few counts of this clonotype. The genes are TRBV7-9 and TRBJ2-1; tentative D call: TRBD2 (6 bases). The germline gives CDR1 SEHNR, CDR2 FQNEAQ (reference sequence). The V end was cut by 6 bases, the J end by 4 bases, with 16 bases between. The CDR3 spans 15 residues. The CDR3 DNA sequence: TGTGCCAGCAGAGAACCCGGGACTCCTTACAATGAGCAGTTCTTC. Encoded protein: CASREPGTPYNEQFF.

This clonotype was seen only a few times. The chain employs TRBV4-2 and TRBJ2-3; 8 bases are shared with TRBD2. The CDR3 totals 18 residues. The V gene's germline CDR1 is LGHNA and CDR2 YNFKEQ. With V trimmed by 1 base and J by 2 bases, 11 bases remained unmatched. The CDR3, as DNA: TGTGCCAGCAGCCAAGTCGGGGGAACTAGCGGTATCACAGATACGCAGTATTTT. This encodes CASSQVGGTSGITDTQYF.

Here the CDR3 DNA reads TGTGCCTGCTGCCAAGAGGGGCGACTAGCGGGAGGTGAGCAGTTCTTC. Translating it yields CACCQEGRLAGGEQFF. The V call is TRBV3-1, the J call TRBJ2-1, with TRBD2 matching 13 bases. The V gene's germline CDR1 is LGHDT and CDR2 YNNKEL (reference sequence). J gave up 9 bases and V 11 bases, and 16 bases lay outside the gene matches. The CDR3 is 16 amino acids.

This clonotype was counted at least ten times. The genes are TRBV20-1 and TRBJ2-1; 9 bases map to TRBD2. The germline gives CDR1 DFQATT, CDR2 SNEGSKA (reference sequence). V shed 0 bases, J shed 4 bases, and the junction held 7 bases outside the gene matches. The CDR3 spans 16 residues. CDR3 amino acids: CSARDGRTSVYNEQFF. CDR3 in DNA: TGCAGTGCTAGAGATGGACGGACTAGCGTTTACAATGAGCAGTTCTTC.

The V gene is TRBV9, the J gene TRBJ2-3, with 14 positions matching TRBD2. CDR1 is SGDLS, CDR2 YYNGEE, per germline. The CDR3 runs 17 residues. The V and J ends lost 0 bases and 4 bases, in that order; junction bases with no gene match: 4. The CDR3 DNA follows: TGTGCCAGCAGCGTAGGGGGACTAGCGGGAGTGGCAGATACGCAGTATTTT. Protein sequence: CASSVGGLAGVADTQYF.

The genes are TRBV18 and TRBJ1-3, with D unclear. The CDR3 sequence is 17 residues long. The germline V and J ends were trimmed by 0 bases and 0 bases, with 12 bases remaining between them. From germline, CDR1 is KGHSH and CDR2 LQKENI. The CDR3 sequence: CASSPPKGIVSGNTIYF. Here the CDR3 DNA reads TGTGCCAGCTCACCACCTAAAGGGATCGTCTCTGGAAACACCATATATTTT.

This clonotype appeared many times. This CDR3 is CASSKGGSAYEQYF. CDR3 coding DNA: TGTGCCAGCAGTAAGGGGGGGTCGGCCTACGAGCAGTACTTC. The chain is built from TRBV27 and TRBJ2-7; TRBD2 might be the D (7 bases). V was shortened by 5 bases and J by 2 bases, with 13 bases between the two germline ends. The CDR3 totals 14 residues. Germline CDR1 and CDR2: MNHEY and SMNVEV (reference sequence).

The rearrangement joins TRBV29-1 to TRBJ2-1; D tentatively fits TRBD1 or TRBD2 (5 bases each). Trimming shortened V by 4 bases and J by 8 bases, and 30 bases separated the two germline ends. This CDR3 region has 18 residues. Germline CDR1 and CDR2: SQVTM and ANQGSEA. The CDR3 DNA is TGCAGCGTTGTCGGTCTCCGGCTAGCCTCCCCTCCGGGACATGAGCAGTTCTTC. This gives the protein CSVVGLRLASPPGHEQFF.

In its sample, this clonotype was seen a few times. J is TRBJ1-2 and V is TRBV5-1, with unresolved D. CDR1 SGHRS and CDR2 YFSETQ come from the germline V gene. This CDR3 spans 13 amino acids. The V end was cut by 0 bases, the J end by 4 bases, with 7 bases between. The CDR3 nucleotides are TGCGCCAGCAGCTTGGCCCGGTCCTATGGCTACACCTTC. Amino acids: CASSLARSYGYTF. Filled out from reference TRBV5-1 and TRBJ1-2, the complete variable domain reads KAGVTQTPRYLIKTRGQQVTLSCSPISGHRSVSWYQQTPGQGLQFLFEYFSETQRNKGNFPGRFSGRQFSNSRSEMNVSTLELGDSALYLCASSLARSYGYTFGSGTRLTVV.

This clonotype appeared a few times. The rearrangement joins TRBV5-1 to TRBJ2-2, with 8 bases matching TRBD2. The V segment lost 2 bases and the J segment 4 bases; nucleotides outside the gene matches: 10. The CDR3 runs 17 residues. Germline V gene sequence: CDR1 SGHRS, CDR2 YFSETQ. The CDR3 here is CASSLAGTRRATGELFF. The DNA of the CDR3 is TGCGCCAGCAGCTTAGCGGGGACTAGGAGGGCCACCGGGGAGCTGTTTTTT.

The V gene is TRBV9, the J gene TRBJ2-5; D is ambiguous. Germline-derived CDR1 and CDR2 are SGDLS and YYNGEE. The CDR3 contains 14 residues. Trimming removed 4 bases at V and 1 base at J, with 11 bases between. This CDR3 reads CASSILGTQETQYF. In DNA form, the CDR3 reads TGTGCCAGCAGCATCCTGGGTACCCAAGAGACCCAGTACTTC.

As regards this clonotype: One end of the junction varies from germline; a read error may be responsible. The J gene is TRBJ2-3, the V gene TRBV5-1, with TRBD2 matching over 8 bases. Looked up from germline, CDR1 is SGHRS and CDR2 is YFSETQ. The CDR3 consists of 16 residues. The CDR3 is CASSYGGTSGTDTHYF. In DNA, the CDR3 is TGCGCCAGCAGCTATGGGGGTACTAGCGGCACAGATACGCATTATTTT. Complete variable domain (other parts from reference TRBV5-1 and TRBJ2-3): KAGVTQTPRYLIKTRGQQVTLSCSPISGHRSVSWYQQTPGQGLQFLFEYFSETQRNKGNFPGRFSGRQFSNSRSEMNVSTLELGDSALYLCASSYGGTSGTDTHYFGPGTRLTVL.